A selection of T cell receptor beta chains follows, all from one sample in a study of shared clonotypes between healthy human individuals. Data came from immunoSEQ multiplex PCR; TCRdb stores just in-frame clones and leaves some out. The sample yields more than 400,000 clones, about 96% seen once. Sequenced input: naive CD4+ T cells sorted from blood. These receptors were obtained from a woman aged 25 to 39 in good health. The CDR3 runs from the conserved cysteine through the conserved F or W. The D gene is left open where the match is weak. Clone sizes are given selectively: once, few, many, or a class where the clone is expanded.

TRBJ2-2 once NA TRBV9 TGTGCCAGCAGCGTAGCGTCTTACGGGGAGCTGTTTTTT CASSVASYGELFF
TRBJ2-1 NA NA TRBV6-6 TGTGCCAGCAGTTACTCGAAAGGGGGTGGTGAGCAGTTCTTC CASSYSKGGGEQFF
TRBJ2-1 NA NA TRBV28 TGTGCCAGCAGTACACATTTGATCCCCTACAATGAGCAGTTCTTC CASSTHLIPYNEQFF
TRBJ1-5 NA NA TRBV9 TGTGCCAGCAGCGCCCTACGAGAAGATCAGCCCCAGCATTTT CASSALREDQPQHF
TRBJ2-3 NA TRBD2 TRBV7-3 TGTGCCAGCAGCTTGGCAGGGAGGGCCCCAGATACGCAGTATTTT CASSLAGRAPDTQYF
TRBJ1-2 once NA TRBV28 TGTGCCAGCAGTCCCCCTTACGAGGGATACTATGGCTACACCTTC CASSPPYEGYYGYTF
TRBJ1-4 once NA TRBV28 TGTGCCAGCAGTTCACGGACAGCACCAACTAATGAAAAACTGTTTTTT CASSSRTAPTNEKLFF
TRBJ1-2 NA NA TRBV28 TGTGCCAGCGGTGGGCCATATGGCTACACCTTC CASGGPYGYTF
TRBJ2-4 NA NA TRBV9 TGTGCCAGCAGCGTAGGGGTAGCTGGCAAAAACATTCAGTACTTC CASSVGVAGKNIQYF
TRBJ1-1 NA TRBD1 TRBV19 TGTGCCAGTAGCGTCCCGGGACAGGGGCCTAACACTGAAGCTTTCTTT CASSVPGQGPNTEAFF
TRBJ2-3 NA NA TRBV27 TGTGCCAGCAGTTTTACAGGGTTTGGCGGCAATACGCAGTATTTT CASSFTGFGGNTQYF
TRBJ2-7 NA NA TRBV28 TGTGCCAGCAGTTGGCAGGGCCGCTACGAGCAGTACTTC CASSWQGRYEQYF
TRBJ2-1 NA TRBD2 TRBV7-7 TGTGCCAGCAGCTTAGGGGGACTAGCGTTCGGTGAGCAGTTCTTC CASSLGGLAFGEQFF
TRBJ1-2 NA NA TRBV18 TGTGCCAGCTCACCGCTCTCCGGGTCCAACTATGGCTACACCTTC CASSPLSGSNYGYTF
TRBJ2-3 once TRBD1 TRBV6-1 TGTGCCAGCAGTGAAGTGGGGGGACAGGGGGCGTCGGATACGCAGTATTTT CASSEVGGQGASDTQYF
TRBJ2-1 NA TRBD2 TRBV18 TGTGCCAGCTCACCACCGACTAGCGGGAGGGCCCCTGAGCAGTTCTTC CASSPPTSGRAPEQFF
TRBJ2-7 NA NA TRBV2 TGTGCCAGCAGTTACAAAACCTACGAGCAGTACTTC CASSYKTYEQYF
TRBJ1-1 NA NA TRBV18 TGTGCCAGCTCACCTTCACAGGCAATGAACACTGAAGCTTTCTTT CASSPSQAMNTEAFF
TRBJ2-1 NA NA TRBV6-5 TGTGCCAGCACCGGTGGTTACAATGAGCAGTTCTTC CASTGGYNEQFF
TRBJ2-3 NA TRBD1 TRBV19 TGTGCCAGTAGTCTTATATTACAGGGGACAGATACGCAGTATTTT CASSLILQGTDTQYF
TRBJ2-7 NA TRBD2 TRBV30 TGTGCCTGGAACGTAGCGGGAGGCGAGCAGTACTTC CAWNVAGGEQYF
TRBJ2-1 NA TRBD1 TRBV6-6 TGTGCCAGCAGTCGCCCGGACAGGCCCAATGAGCAGTTCTTC CASSRPDRPNEQFF
TRBJ2-2 NA TRBD1 TRBV28 TGTGCCAGCAGCAGAGACAGGGCCAGCACCGGGGAGCTGTTTTTT CASSRDRASTGELFF
TRBJ1-2 NA NA TRBV6-1 TGTGCCAGCAGTCAAGGACTTAACTATGGCTACACCTTC CASSQGLNYGYTF
TRBJ1-5 NA TRBD1 TRBV19 TGTGCCAGTAGTGAGGGGGCAAGGCAGCCCCAGCATTTT CASSEGARQPQHF
TRBJ2-7 NA TRBD2 TRBV10-3 TGTGCCATCAGTGATGGTAGCGGGGTCCTCCTGGAGCAGTACTTC CAISDGSGVLLEQYF
TRBJ2-3 NA TRBD2 TRBV27 TGTGCCAGCAGTGCCCCGGGACTAGCGGGAGGGCGGGATACGCAGTATTTT CASSAPGLAGGRDTQYF
TRBJ2-1 NA TRBD1 TRBV6-6 TGTGCCAGCAGACAGGGGGCCGTTGAGCAGTTCTTC CASRQGAVEQFF
TRBJ2-7 NA TRBD2 TRBV7-9 TGTGCCAGCAGCTTAGACCCGGGACTAGCGGGAGGGCCCCTCTACGAGCAGTACTTC CASSLDPGLAGGPLYEQYF
TRBJ2-1 once NA TRBV9 TGTGCCAGCAGCGTAGCAAGTATCTCCCTCGAGGATGAGCAGTTCTTC CASSVASISLEDEQFF
TRBJ2-7 once NA TRBV5-4 TGTGCCAGCAGCTTGCAAGGGTCCTACGAGCAGTACTTC CASSLQGSYEQYF